This section outlines one T cell receptor beta chain sequence together with its context. Antigen specificity is unknown. This entry belongs to a study of OX40 agonist ivuxolimab in advanced cancers. Study overall: Three patients, one with hepatocellular carcinoma and two with cutaneous melanoma, achieved partial responses. The study's findings and limits: Expanded clones belonging to CD8+ T cells outnumbered, on average, those of CD4+.

This CDR3 spans 15 amino acids. Germline V lookup: CDR1 SGHVS, CDR2 FNYEAQ. The V gene end was trimmed by 1 base and the J gene end by 2 bases; junction bases not matched to a gene: 2. TCRdb's copy holds only in-frame clones and misses some; the assay was immunoSEQ multiplex PCR. Here the sample spans 35,000 to 40,000 clones, 82% being singletons. This TCR derives from an adult with an advanced solid tumor such as melanoma, head and neck, liver or kidney cancer. The chain has TRBV7-6 and TRBJ2-1; 7 nucleotides align to TRBD1. The sequencing here drew on CD4+ or CD8+ T cells sorted from blood, taken in a trial of the OX40 agonist ivuxolimab. The CDR3 nucleotides are TGTGCCAGCAGCTTAGAACAGGGGCCCTACAATGAGCAGTTCTTC. This gives the protein CASSLEQGPYNEQFF.